This TCR beta chain is drawn from a study of blood T cell repertoires in COVID-19. Looking at the study overall: COVID-19 samples, acute and convalescent, were from the United States, Italy and Spain. PBMCs, B-cell-depleted T cells, or T cells provided the cDNA or gDNA that made up the material.

Produced via immunoSEQ multiplex PCR; TCRdb's table is partial and in-frame only. The sample lists over 200,000 clones; 87% were seen once. There are 16 residues in the CDR3. Losses at the gene ends were 0 bases for V and 4 bases for J; bases not matched to a gene: 7. Germline lookup yields CDR1 SGHDT and CDR2 YYEEEE. The receptor's source is a man in his forties or fifties with active or convalescent COVID-19. Sequencing was performed on peripheral blood. J is TRBJ2-5 and V is TRBV5-6; 9 positions match TRBD2. CDR3 coding DNA: TGTGCCAGCAGCTTGGTTGGCGGGAGGGCCCCAGAGACCCAGTACTTC. Translated: CASSLVGGRAPETQYF.